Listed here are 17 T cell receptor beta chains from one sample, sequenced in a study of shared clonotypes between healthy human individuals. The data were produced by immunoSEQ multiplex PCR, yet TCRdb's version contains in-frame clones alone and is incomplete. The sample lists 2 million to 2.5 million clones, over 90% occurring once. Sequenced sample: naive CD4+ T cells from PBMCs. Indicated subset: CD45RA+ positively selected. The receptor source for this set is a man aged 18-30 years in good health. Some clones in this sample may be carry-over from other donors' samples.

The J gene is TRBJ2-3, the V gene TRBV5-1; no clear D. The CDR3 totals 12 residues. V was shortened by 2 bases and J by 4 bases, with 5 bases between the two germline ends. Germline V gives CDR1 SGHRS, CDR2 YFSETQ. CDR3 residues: CASSFTSDTQYF. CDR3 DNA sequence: TGCGCCAGCAGCTTCACATCAGATACGCAGTATTTT.

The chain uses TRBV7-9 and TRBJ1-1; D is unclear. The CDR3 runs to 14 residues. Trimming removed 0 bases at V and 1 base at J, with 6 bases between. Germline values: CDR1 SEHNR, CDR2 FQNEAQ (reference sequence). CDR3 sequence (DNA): TGTGCCAGCAGCTTAGCGCTCCCGAACACTGAAGCTTTCTTT. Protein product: CASSLALPNTEAFF.

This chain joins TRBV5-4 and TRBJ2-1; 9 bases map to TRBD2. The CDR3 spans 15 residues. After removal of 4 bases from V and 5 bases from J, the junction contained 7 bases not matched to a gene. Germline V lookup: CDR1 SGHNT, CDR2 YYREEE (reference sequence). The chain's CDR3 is CASSRAGGGNNEQFF. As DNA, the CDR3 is TGTGCCAGCAGCCGAGCGGGAGGAGGGAACAATGAGCAGTTCTTC. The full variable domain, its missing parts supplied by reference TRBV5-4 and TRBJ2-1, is ETGVTQSPTHLIKTRGQQVTLRCSSQSGHNTVSWYQQALGQGPQFIFQYYREEENGRGNFPPRFSGLQFPNYSSELNVNALELDDSALYLCASSRAGGGNNEQFFGPGTRLTVL.

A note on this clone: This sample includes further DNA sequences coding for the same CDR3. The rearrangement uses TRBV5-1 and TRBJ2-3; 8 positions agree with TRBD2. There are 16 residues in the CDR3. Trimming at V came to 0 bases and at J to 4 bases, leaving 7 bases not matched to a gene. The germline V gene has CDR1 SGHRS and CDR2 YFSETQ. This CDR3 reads CASSLGASGSADTQYF. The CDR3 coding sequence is TGCGCCAGCAGCTTGGGAGCGAGCGGGAGTGCAGATACGCAGTATTTT. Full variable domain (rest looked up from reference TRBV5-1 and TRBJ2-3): KAGVTQTPRYLIKTRGQQVTLSCSPISGHRSVSWYQQTPGQGLQFLFEYFSETQRNKGNFPGRFSGRQFSNSRSEMNVSTLELGDSALYLCASSLGASGSADTQYFGPGTRLTVL.

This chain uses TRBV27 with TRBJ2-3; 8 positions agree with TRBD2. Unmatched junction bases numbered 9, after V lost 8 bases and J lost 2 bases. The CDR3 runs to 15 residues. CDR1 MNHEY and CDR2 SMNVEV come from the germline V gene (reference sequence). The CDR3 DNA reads TGTGCCAGCTCCTGGGACGGGAGGGTCACAGATACGCAGTATTTT. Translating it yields CASSWDGRVTDTQYF.

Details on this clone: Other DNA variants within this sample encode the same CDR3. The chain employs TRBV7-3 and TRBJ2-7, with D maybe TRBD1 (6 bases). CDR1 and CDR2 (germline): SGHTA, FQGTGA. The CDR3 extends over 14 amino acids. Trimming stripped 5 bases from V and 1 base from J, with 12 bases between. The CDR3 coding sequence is TGTGCCAGCAGCCCACAGGGTGGATCCTACGAGCAGTACTTC. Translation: CASSPQGGSYEQYF.

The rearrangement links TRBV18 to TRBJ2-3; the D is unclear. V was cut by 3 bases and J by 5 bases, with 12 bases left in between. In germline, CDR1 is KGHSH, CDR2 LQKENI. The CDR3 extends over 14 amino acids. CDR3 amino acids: CASSPLPKGDTQYF. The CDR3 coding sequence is TGTGCCAGCTCACCCTTGCCGAAGGGAGATACGCAGTATTTT. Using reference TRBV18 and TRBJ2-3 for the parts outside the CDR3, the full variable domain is NAGVMQNPRHLVRRRGQEARLRCSPMKGHSHVYWYRQLPEEGLKFMVYLQKENIIDESGMPKERFSAEFPKEGPSILRIQQVVRGDSAAYFCASSPLPKGDTQYFGPGTRLTVL.

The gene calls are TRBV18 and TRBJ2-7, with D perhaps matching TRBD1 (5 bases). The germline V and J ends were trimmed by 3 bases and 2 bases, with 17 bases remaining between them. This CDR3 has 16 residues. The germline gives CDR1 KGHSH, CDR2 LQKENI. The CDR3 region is CASSPRSGRTTYEQYF. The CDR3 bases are TGTGCCAGCTCACCGCGTTCGGGCAGGACAACCTACGAGCAGTACTTC.

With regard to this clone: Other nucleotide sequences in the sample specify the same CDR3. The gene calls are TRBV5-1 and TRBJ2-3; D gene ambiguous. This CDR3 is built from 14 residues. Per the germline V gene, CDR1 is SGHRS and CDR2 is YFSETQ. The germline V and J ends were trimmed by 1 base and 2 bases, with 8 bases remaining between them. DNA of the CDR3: TGCGCCAGCAGCTTGACGGGCCCCACAGATACGCAGTATTTT. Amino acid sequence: CASSLTGPTDTQYF.

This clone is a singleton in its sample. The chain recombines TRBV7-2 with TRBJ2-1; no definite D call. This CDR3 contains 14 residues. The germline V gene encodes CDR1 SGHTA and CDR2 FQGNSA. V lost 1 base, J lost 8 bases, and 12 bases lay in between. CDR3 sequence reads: CASSLVYVGDEQFF. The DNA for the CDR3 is TGTGCCAGCAGCTTAGTTTATGTAGGCGATGAGCAGTTCTTC.

This chain's CDR3 is CAISESGTGDNYGYTF. Here the CDR3 DNA reads TGTGCCATCAGTGAATCCGGGACAGGGGACAACTATGGCTACACCTTC. V usage is TRBV10-3 and J usage is TRBJ1-2, with 10 positions matching TRBD1. Germline V gene sequence: CDR1 ENHRY, CDR2 SYGVKD. This CDR3 region has 16 residues. The junction had 6 bases not matched to a gene; V was cut back by 3 bases and J by 2 bases.

The CDR3 nucleotides read TGTGCCAGCAGCAGAGCGGGGGAGACCCAGTACTTC. Translated, it gives CASSRAGETQYF. The chain combines TRBV9 with TRBJ2-5, with 7 bases lining up with TRBD2. The CDR3 is 12 amino acids. CDR1 and CDR2 from the germline V gene are SGDLS and YYNGEE. Trimming at V came to 4 bases and at J to 5 bases, leaving 2 bases not matched to a gene.

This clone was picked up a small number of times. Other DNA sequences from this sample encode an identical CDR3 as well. CDR3 nucleotides: TGTGCCAGCAGCGTAGCCGCGAACACCGGGGAGCTGTTTTTT. It yields the protein CASSVAANTGELFF. The genes are TRBV9 and TRBJ2-2; D remains unclear. Trimming left V 0 bases short and J 0 bases short, with 3 bases between. The CDR3 is made up of 14 amino acids. Germline lookup yields CDR1 SGDLS and CDR2 YYNGEE.

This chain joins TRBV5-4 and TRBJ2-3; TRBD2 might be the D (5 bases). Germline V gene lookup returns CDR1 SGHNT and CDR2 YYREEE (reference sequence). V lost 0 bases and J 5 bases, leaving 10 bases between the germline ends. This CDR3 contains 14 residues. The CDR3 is CASSLEEAKDTQYF. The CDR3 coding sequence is TGTGCCAGCAGCTTGGAGGAGGCTAAAGATACGCAGTATTTT.

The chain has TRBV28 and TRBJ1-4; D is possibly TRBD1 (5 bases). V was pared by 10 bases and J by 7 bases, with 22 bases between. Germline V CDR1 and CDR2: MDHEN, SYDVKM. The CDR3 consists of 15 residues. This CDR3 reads CANRYDSTPGEKLFF. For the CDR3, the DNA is TGTGCCAACAGGTACGACTCCACCCCGGGTGAAAAACTGTTTTTT.

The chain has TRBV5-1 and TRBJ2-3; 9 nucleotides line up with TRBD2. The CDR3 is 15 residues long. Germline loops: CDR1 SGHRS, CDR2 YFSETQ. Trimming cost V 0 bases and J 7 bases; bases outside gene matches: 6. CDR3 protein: CASSLEPSGAYTQYF. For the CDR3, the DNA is TGCGCCAGCAGCTTGGAGCCTAGCGGGGCCTATACGCAGTATTTT.

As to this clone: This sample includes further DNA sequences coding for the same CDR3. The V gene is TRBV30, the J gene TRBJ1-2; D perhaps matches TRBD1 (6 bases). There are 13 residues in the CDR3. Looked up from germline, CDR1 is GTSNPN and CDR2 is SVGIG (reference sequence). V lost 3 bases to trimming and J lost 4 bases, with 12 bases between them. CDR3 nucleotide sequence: TGTGCCTGGAGCCCAGGACAGAGCTATGGCTACACCTTC. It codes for CAWSPGQSYGYTF.